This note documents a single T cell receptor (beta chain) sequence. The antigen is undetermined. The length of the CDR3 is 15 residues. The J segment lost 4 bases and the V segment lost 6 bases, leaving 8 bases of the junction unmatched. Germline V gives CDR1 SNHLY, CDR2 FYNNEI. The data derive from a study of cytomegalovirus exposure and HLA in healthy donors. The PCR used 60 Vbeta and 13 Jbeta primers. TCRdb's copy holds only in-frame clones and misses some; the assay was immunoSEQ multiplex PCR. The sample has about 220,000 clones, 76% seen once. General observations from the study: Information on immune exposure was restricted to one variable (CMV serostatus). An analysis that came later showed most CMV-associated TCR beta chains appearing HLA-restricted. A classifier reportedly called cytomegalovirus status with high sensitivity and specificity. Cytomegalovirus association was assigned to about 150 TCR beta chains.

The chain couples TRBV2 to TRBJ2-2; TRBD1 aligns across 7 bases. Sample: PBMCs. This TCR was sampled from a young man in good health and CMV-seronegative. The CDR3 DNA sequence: TGTGCCAGCAGGGGAGACAGGGCTAGCACCGGGGAGCTGTTTTTT. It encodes CASRGDRASTGELFF.